Listed here is a single T cell receptor beta chain. TCRdb's table, derived via immunoSEQ multiplex PCR, lists solely in-frame clones and lacks some. The sample lists fewer than 90,000 clones, 55% to 75% occurring once. This specimen belongs to a study of blood T cell repertoires in COVID-19. The V end lost 4 bases, the J end lost 1 base, and 11 bases lay between the germline ends. The CDR3 is made up of 14 amino acids. The germline gives CDR1 SGHDT, CDR2 YYEEEE. This TCR derives from a woman older than 75 with acute or convalescent COVID-19. What was sequenced was peripheral blood. The chain is built from TRBV5-6 and TRBJ1-1; D perhaps matches TRBD1 (6 bases). CDR3 nucleotide sequence: TGTGCCAGCAGCAGGGGGATGACGAACACTGAAGCTTTCTTT. Its translation: CASSRGMTNTEAFF.